These 8 T cell receptor beta chains came from one sample sequenced in a study of blood T cell repertoires in COVID-19. TCRdb keeps only in-frame clones here, not all; method: immunoSEQ multiplex PCR. The sample lists approximately 100,000 clones, 81% occurring once. The sequencing sample was made of peripheral blood. The receptor set was obtained from an elderly woman with acute or convalescent COVID-19.

DNA of the CDR3: TGCAGCGTTGAGGAGGGGAAAGGCGGCTACACCTTC. Amino acid sequence: CSVEEGKGGYTF. The chain recombines TRBV29-1 with TRBJ1-2; TRBD1 might be the D (5 bases). The CDR3 is 12 amino acids. Trimming removed 3 bases from V and 8 bases from J, with 13 bases in between. Germline-derived CDR1 and CDR2 are SQVTM and ANQGSEA.

The J gene is TRBJ2-5, the V gene TRBV20-1; no reliable D call. The CDR3 is 15 amino acids. The V end lost 3 bases, the J end lost 2 bases, and 16 bases lay between the germline ends. Per the germline V gene, CDR1 is DFQATT and CDR2 is SNEGSKA (reference sequence). CDR3 region: CSASLGAAKQETQYF. The CDR3 DNA follows: TGCAGTGCTAGTCTTGGAGCAGCTAAGCAAGAGACCCAGTACTTC.

The table lists this clone with a count of one. The chain is built from TRBV27 and TRBJ2-5; D perhaps matches TRBD2 (5 bases). Germline V gene data show CDR1 as MNHEY and CDR2 as SMNVEV (reference sequence). Deletions cut 6 bases from V and 7 bases from J, with 12 bases between. CDR3 length equals 12 residues. DNA for the CDR3: TGTGCCAGCAGCCCCGAGGGTCGGACCCAGTACTTC. It translates to CASSPEGRTQYF.

The chain recombines TRBV19 with TRBJ1-5, with a tentative D call TRBD1 (6 bases). CDR1 and CDR2 from the germline V gene are LNHDA and SQIVND (reference sequence). The CDR3 has 16 residues. Trimming left V 4 bases short and J 3 bases short, with 16 bases between. In DNA, the CDR3 is TGTGCCAGTAGTAAAAAGGGACAAGGGGTCAATCAGCCCCAGCATTTT. Translation: CASSKKGQGVNQPQHF.

This clone is a singleton in its sample. The J gene is TRBJ2-3, the V gene TRBV4-3; TRBD1 is a possible D gene (6 bases). Trimming removed 2 bases at V and 0 bases at J, with 6 bases between. The CDR3 has 14 residues. CDR1 and CDR2 (germline): LGHNA, YSLEER. The CDR3: CASSQQGSTDTQYF. CDR3 sequence (DNA): TGCGCCAGCAGCCAACAGGGGAGCACAGATACGCAGTATTTT.

The chain couples TRBV7-9 to TRBJ1-2; 10 positions match TRBD1. The CDR3 consists of 14 residues. Trimming took 3 bases from V and 3 from J; bases not matched to a gene: 1. Germline CDR1 reads SEHNR; CDR2 reads FQNEAQ (reference sequence). The DNA of the CDR3 is TGTGCCAGCAGCTTCGGACAGGGGGACTATGGCTACACCTTC. It codes for CASSFGQGDYGYTF.

This sequence joins TRBV20-1 and TRBJ2-7; 7 bases line up with TRBD1. CDR1 and CDR2 from the germline V gene are DFQATT and SNEGSKA (reference sequence). The CDR3 consists of 13 residues. With 3 bases clipped from V and 4 bases from J, the junction kept 6 bases outside the gene matches. DNA for the CDR3: TGCAGTGCTAGTCCCGGGACAGTATACGAGCAGTACTTC. Residues: CSASPGTVYEQYF.

In this sample, this clone turned up once. V gene TRBV5-8 combines with J gene TRBJ2-3; TRBD2 is a possible D gene (6 bases). The V end lost 5 bases, the J end lost 5 bases, and 18 bases lay between the germline ends. Looked up from germline, CDR1 is SGHTS and CDR2 is YDEGEE. CDR3 length: 15 amino acids. The CDR3 protein is CASSSQLAKGDTQYF. The CDR3 DNA reads TGTGCCAGCAGTTCCCAACTAGCAAAAGGAGATACGCAGTATTTT.